Listed below are T cell receptor beta chains from one sample, sequenced in a study of blood T cell repertoires in COVID-19. Sequencing was performed with immunoSEQ multiplex PCR; in TCRdb, only in-frame clones are kept and a portion is missing. The data show about 320,000 clones, roughly 85% seen once. The sequenced sample was PBMCs or T cells enriched from blood (not recorded which). The receptors were sampled from a woman in her twenties or thirties who had recovered from COVID-19. Each CDR3 is given with its conserved first and last residue. D genes are given only for firm matches. Clone size is not always given. Where it is, it says once, few, many or a class for expanded clones.

j_gene	d_gene	v_gene	abundance	CDR3aa	CDR3nt
TRBJ2-1	-	TRBV15	-	CATSRDPLSSYNEQFF	TGTGCCACCAGCAGAGACCCTCTCAGCTCCTACAATGAGCAGTTCTTC
TRBJ1-6	-	TRBV7-9	-	CASRPGNSYNSPLHF	TGTGCCAGCCGGCCAGGGAACTCCTATAATTCACCCCTCCACTTT
TRBJ2-3	-	TRBV5-1	-	CASSSTDNTDTQYF	TGCGCCAGCAGTTCTACGGACAACACAGATACGCAGTATTTT
TRBJ2-7	-	TRBV5-4	-	CASSPMTGRVTEQYF	TGTGCCAGCAGCCCAATGACAGGTCGGGTCACCGAGCAGTACTTC
TRBJ1-2	TRBD1	TRBV11-2	few	CASSSIKGRQGIGYGYTF	TGTGCCAGCAGCTCGATAAAGGGACGACAGGGGATTGGCTATGGCTACACCTTC
TRBJ2-5	TRBD2	TRBV4-1	-	CASSHPWTSGDPRGPQETQYF	TGCGCCAGCAGCCACCCATGGACTAGCGGGGACCCGCGGGGACCTCAAGAGACCCAGTACTTC
TRBJ1-1	TRBD1	TRBV5-1	-	CATFPEGTGGTTEAFF	TGCGCCACCTTTCCTGAGGGGACAGGGGGCACCACTGAAGCTTTCTTT
TRBJ1-1	-	TRBV21-1	-	CASSKKKGGESSEAFF	TGTGCCAGCAGCAAAAAAAAAGGGGGAGAGAGTAGTGAAGCTTTCTTT
TRBJ1-1	-	TRBV6-5	-	CASTKGQGSTEAFF	TGTGCCAGCACTAAAGGCCAGGGTAGTACTGAAGCTTTCTTT
TRBJ1-2	-	TRBV29-1	-	CSVEGQDYGYTF	TGCAGCGTTGAGGGCCAGGACTATGGCTACACCTTC
TRBJ1-1	-	TRBV30	few	CAWSRQQNTEAFF	TGTGCCTGGAGTCGACAGCAGAACACTGAAGCTTTCTTT
TRBJ2-1	-	TRBV30	-	CAWSAGLRSQQFF	TGTGCCTGGAGTGCGGGACTCCGGAGCCAGCAGTTCTTC
TRBJ1-4	-	TRBV7-9	-	CASSPLGGALGGEKLFF	TGTGCCAGCAGCCCCCTGGGTGGGGCCCTAGGTGGTGAAAAACTGTTTTTT
TRBJ1-5	TRBD1	TRBV30	-	CAWSSGTGVYSNQPQHF	TGTGCCTGGAGTTCCGGGACAGGAGTATATAGCAATCAGCCCCAGCATTTT
TRBJ1-2	-	TRBV9	-	CASSVEGPGSHGYTF	TGTGCCAGCAGCGTAGAAGGTCCGGGTTCCCATGGCTACACCTTC
TRBJ2-3	TRBD2	TRBV7-9	-	CASSLAASGGDTQYF	TGTGCCAGCAGCTTAGCCGCTAGCGGGGGAGATACGCAGTATTTT
TRBJ2-5	TRBD2	TRBV3-1/TRBV3-2	-	CASSQAAGGHQETQYF	TGTGCCAGCAGCCAAGCAGCGGGGGGGCACCAAGAGACCCAGTACTTC
TRBJ2-5	-	TRBV6-1	-	CASSDWATQYF	TGTGCCAGCAGTGATTGGGCAACCCAGTACTTC
TRBJ1-4	-	TRBV7-9	few	CASSRSPDEKLFF	TGTGCCAGCAGCCGGAGCCCGGATGAAAAACTGTTTTTT
TRBJ1-1	-	TRBV19	-	CASRRELRGNTEAFF	TGTGCCAGTAGGCGCGAGCTTAGGGGGAACACTGAAGCTTTCTTT
TRBJ2-1	TRBD1	TRBV5-1	-	CASSKGGTGADNEQFF	TGCGCCAGCAGCAAGGGCGGGACAGGGGCAGACAATGAGCAGTTCTTC
TRBJ2-7	-	TRBV7-2	-	CASSLAGASSYEQYF	TGTGCCAGCAGCTTAGCGGGCGCGAGCTCCTACGAGCAGTACTTC
TRBJ2-3	-	TRBV4-2	-	CASSHPGQPSTDTQYF	TGTGCCAGCAGCCACCCCGGACAACCTAGCACAGATACGCAGTATTTT
TRBJ1-2	-	TRBV5-5	-	CASSEEPQGYGYTF	TGTGCCAGCAGCGAGGAACCGCAAGGCTATGGCTACACCTTC
TRBJ2-7	TRBD1	TRBV5-1	once	CASSSRQGSYEQYF	TGCGCCAGCAGCTCAAGACAGGGGTCCTACGAGCAGTACTTC
TRBJ2-2	-	TRBV4-2	-	CASSQVSFSGELFF	TGTGCCAGCAGCCAAGTTTCGTTTTCCGGGGAGCTGTTTTTT
TRBJ2-7	-	TRBV2	-	CASSEQAYEQYF	TGTGCCAGCAGTGAGCAGGCCTACGAGCAGTACTTC
TRBJ1-1	-	TRBV20-1	-	CSASLIGVMNTEAFF	TGCAGTGCTAGTCTCATAGGAGTTATGAACACTGAAGCTTTCTTT
TRBJ1-1	-	TRBV6-5	-	CASSYSLFGGSTEAFF	TGTGCCAGCAGTTACTCGCTATTCGGTGGGAGCACTGAAGCTTTCTTT
TRBJ2-2	-	TRBV14	-	CASSLGLNTGELFF	TGTGCCAGCAGCCTGGGACTCAACACCGGGGAGCTGTTTTTT
TRBJ1-1	-	TRBV28	few	CASSPHSPWAEAFF	TGTGCCAGCAGTCCCCACAGTCCCTGGGCTGAAGCTTTCTTT
TRBJ2-2	TRBD2	TRBV4-2	-	CASSQWELAGGLSAGELFF	TGTGCCAGCAGCCAATGGGAACTAGCGGGGGGACTCTCGGCCGGGGAGCTGTTTTTT
TRBJ2-1	TRBD2	TRBV5-1	-	CASSLPITGAGGGLRSSYNEQFF	TGCGCCAGCAGCCTACCAATCACGGGGGCTGGCGGGGGGCTACGGAGCTCCTACAATGAGCAGTTCTTC
TRBJ1-3	TRBD1	TRBV19	-	CASSIDHPTGSSGNTIYF	TGTGCCAGTAGTATAGACCACCCGACAGGGTCCAGCGGAAACACCATATATTTT
TRBJ1-3	-	TRBV7-7	once	CASSPGFHSRAAGQSYGNTIYF	TGTGCTAGCAGCCCAGGGTTTCATTCTAGGGCGGCAGGGCAGAGTTATGGAAACACCATATATTTT
TRBJ2-5	TRBD2	TRBV30	-	CAWSPALLAGQETQYF	TGTGCCTGGAGTCCGGCCCTACTAGCGGGGCAAGAGACCCAGTACTTC
TRBJ2-2	TRBD2	TRBV10-2	-	CASTPSGGLNTGELFF	TGCGCCAGCACCCCTAGCGGGGGGCTTAACACCGGGGAGCTGTTTTTT
TRBJ1-1	-	TRBV11-1	-	CASSQSHRENTEAFF	TGTGCCAGCAGCCAGTCTCACAGAGAGAACACTGAAGCTTTCTTT
TRBJ2-1	TRBD2	TRBV5-6	-	CASSLRGGGRGEQFF	TGTGCCAGCAGCTTGAGGGGCGGGGGGCGCGGTGAGCAGTTCTTC
TRBJ2-7	-	TRBV18	-	CASSPRRTDYEQYF	TGTGCCAGCTCACCCCGAAGGACTGACTACGAGCAGTACTTC
TRBJ1-1	TRBD1	TRBV10-1	once	CASSGKRQGARSTEAFF	TGCGCCAGCAGTGGGAAACGACAGGGGGCGAGGAGCACTGAAGCTTTCTTT
TRBJ2-1	TRBD1	TRBV30	-	CAWISLRDRVYNEQFF	TGTGCCTGGATCTCCCTCCGGGACAGGGTCTACAATGAGCAGTTCTTC
TRBJ1-5	-	TRBV4-3	-	CASSQEIETVGNQPQHF	TGCGCCAGCAGCCAAGAAATCGAGACAGTGGGCAATCAGCCCCAGCATTTT
TRBJ2-7	TRBD1	TRBV3-1/TRBV3-2	-	CASSQSPGQDPSSYEQYF	TGTGCCAGCAGCCAAAGCCCAGGACAGGACCCGAGCTCCTACGAGCAGTACTTC
TRBJ1-2	TRBD1	TRBV10-3	-	CAIRDRGYIDYTF	TGTGCCATCAGGGACAGGGGATATATCGACTACACCTTC
TRBJ1-1	-	TRBV29-1	-	CSVDQGPANTEAFF	TGCAGCGTTGATCAGGGGCCGGCAAACACTGAAGCTTTCTTT
TRBJ1-5	-	TRBV4-1	-	CASSPWYATGELQPQHF	TGCGCCAGCAGCCCCTGGTATGCAACAGGCGAACTTCAGCCCCAGCATTTT
TRBJ1-1	-	TRBV5-4	-	CASSLGGQGASEAFF	TGTGCCAGCAGCTTGGGGGGGCAAGGGGCCTCTGAAGCTTTCTTT
TRBJ1-6	-	TRBV11-2	-	CASSNAGVRSPLHF	TGTGCCAGCAGCAATGCAGGGGTTCGATCACCCCTCCACTTT
TRBJ2-5	TRBD1	TRBV9	-	CASSGRNPGTEETQYF	TGTGCCAGCAGCGGCCGCAACCCCGGGACAGAAGAGACCCAGTACTTC
TRBJ2-1	-	TRBV12-5	-	CASGLVRYGQHYNEQFF	TGTGCTAGTGGTTTGGTCCGATACGGACAGCACTACAATGAGCAGTTCTTC
TRBJ2-3	TRBD2	TRBV24-1	once	CATQAGGSTDTQYF	TGTGCCACCCAAGCGGGGGGAAGCACAGATACGCAGTATTTT
TRBJ1-2	-	TRBV6-5	-	CASQGVLNYGYTF	TGTGCCAGTCAGGGTGTACTTAACTATGGCTACACCTTC
TRBJ2-3	TRBD1	TRBV5-4	once	CASSATQGVSTDTQYF	TGTGCCAGCAGCGCCACACAGGGGGTTAGCACAGATACGCAGTATTTT
TRBJ1-3	-	TRBV7-9	-	CASSKRRGSTLSGNTIYF	TGTGCCAGCAGCAAACGAAGGGGTAGCACTCTCTCTGGAAACACCATATATTTT
TRBJ2-1	-	TRBV7-3	-	CASKPDSSYNEQFF	TGTGCCAGCAAGCCCGACAGCTCCTACAATGAGCAGTTCTTC
TRBJ1-6	TRBD1	TRBV11-2	once	CASRAGGSPLHF	TGTGCCAGCAGGGCAGGGGGGTCACCCCTCCACTTT
TRBJ2-7	TRBD1	TRBV7-9	-	CASSLGPGTGNSQYF	TGTGCCAGCAGCTTAGGGCCCGGGACAGGAAATTCGCAGTACTTC
TRBJ2-3	-	TRBV5-4	few	CASSRGQAGGTDTQYF	TGTGCCAGCAGCAGAGGACAAGCTGGGGGCACAGATACGCAGTATTTT